Below are 17 T cell receptor beta chains sequenced from a single sample in a study of control samples from healthy donors and cancer patients. The repertoire was sequenced with immunoSEQ multiplex PCR; TCRdb's copy has only in-frame clones and lacks some. The table has some 64,000 clones, less than 95% seen once. Sample: PBMCs. These receptors all come from a woman in her fifties or sixties with colorectal cancer.

The gene calls are TRBV11-3 and TRBJ2-1; weak D call: TRBD2 (6 bases). Germline V gives CDR1 SGHNT, CDR2 YENEEA. The V end lost 6 bases, the J end lost 6 bases, and 15 bases lay between the germline ends. This CDR3 region has 14 residues. The CDR3 region has the DNA TGTGCCAGCAGTCCAGGAGGGGACTCCAATGAGCAGTTCTTC. Its translation: CASSPGGDSNEQFF.

J is TRBJ2-1 and V is TRBV6-2 or TRBV6-3; no clear D. Germline CDR1 is MNHEY and CDR2 is SVGEGT. The CDR3 runs to 14 residues. V was pared by 1 base and J by 2 bases, with 6 bases between. In DNA, the CDR3 is TGTGCCAGCAGTTACTTTCGCCCCTACAATGAGCAGTTCTTC. It yields the protein CASSYFRPYNEQFF.

This clone was seen only a few times. The chain employs TRBV10-1 and TRBJ2-7, with TRBD2 matching 7 bases. Looked up from germline, CDR1 is WNHNN and CDR2 is SYGVQD (reference sequence). Trimming took 0 bases from V and 3 from J; bases not matched to a gene: 8. CDR3 length equals 16 residues. The chain's CDR3 is CASSESRSGNNYEQYF. The DNA for the CDR3 is TGCGCCAGCAGTGAGTCGAGAAGCGGGAACAACTACGAGCAGTACTTC.

This chain connects TRBV5-1 to TRBJ2-3; possibly TRBD1 or TRBD2 for D (6 bases each). CDR1 is SGHRS, CDR2 YFSETQ, per germline. V dropped 1 base and J dropped 3 bases, with 9 bases sitting between them. The CDR3 consists of 14 residues. The CDR3 bases are TGCGCCAGCAGCTTGTGGGGGGCTACAGATACGCAGTATTTT. It specifies CASSLWGATDTQYF. The variable domain in full, completed from reference TRBV5-1 and TRBJ2-3, reads KAGVTQTPRYLIKTRGQQVTLSCSPISGHRSVSWYQQTPGQGLQFLFEYFSETQRNKGNFPGRFSGRQFSNSRSEMNVSTLELGDSALYLCASSLWGATDTQYFGPGTRLTVL.

The chain links TRBV5-1 to TRBJ2-2; 12 bases are shared with TRBD1. Germline-derived CDR1 and CDR2 are SGHRS and YFSETQ. CDR3 size: 16 residues. J gave up 2 bases and V 3 bases, and 2 bases lay outside the gene matches. Here the CDR3 DNA reads TGCGCCAGCAGCTGGGGGACAGGGGGCAACACCGGGGAGCTGTTTTTT. Amino acids: CASSWGTGGNTGELFF.

The J gene is TRBJ2-3, the V gene TRBV11-2; 8 nucleotides line up with TRBD2. CDR3 length: 16 amino acids. The germline gives CDR1 SGHAT, CDR2 FQNNGV. Trimming removed 1 base from V and 3 bases from J; junction bases left unmatched: 6. The CDR3 DNA reads TGTGCCAGCAGCTTAGGAGCGGGAGCGGAGACAGATACGCAGTATTTT. Its translation: CASSLGAGAETDTQYF. Variable domain in full (rest from reference TRBV11-2 and TRBJ2-3): EAGVAQSPRYKIIEKRQSVAFWCNPISGHATLYWYQQILGQGPKLLIQFQNNGVVDDSQLPKDRFSAERLKGVDSTLKIQPAKLEDSAVYLCASSLGAGAETDTQYFGPGTRLTVL.

This clone was picked up a small number of times. The CDR3 region has the DNA TGCGCCAGCAGCCAAGATATGGGGAGCTCTGGAAACACCATATATTTT. This gives the protein CASSQDMGSSGNTIYF. The chain combines TRBV4-1 with TRBJ1-3; D is undetermined. CDR3 length: 16 residues. V shed 0 bases and J shed 0 bases, with 9 bases lying between them. Germline V gene lookup returns CDR1 MGHRA and CDR2 YSYEKL.

This clone was found once. The CDR3 region is CASSDRGGKVAEAFF. The CDR3 DNA reads as TGTGCCAGCAGTGATCGGGGGGGCAAGGTGGCTGAAGCTTTCTTT. The J gene is TRBJ1-1, the V gene TRBV6-1; a possible D gene is TRBD1 (6 bases). The CDR3 has 15 amino acids. Trimming took off 3 bases at V and 6 bases at J, with 17 bases between the two ends. Germline CDR1 is MNHNS and CDR2 is SASEGT.

The gene calls are TRBV5-5 and TRBJ2-3; D tentatively reads TRBD1 or TRBD2 (5 bases each). Per germline, CDR1 SGHKS and CDR2 YYEKEE (reference sequence). The germline V and J ends were trimmed by 3 bases and 0 bases, with 17 bases remaining between them. This CDR3 spans 17 amino acids. CDR3 coding DNA: TGTGCCAGCAGCTGGGGCGGGCGGGTTGCTAGCACAGATACGCAGTATTTT. The encoded protein is CASSWGGRVASTDTQYF.

The V gene is TRBV27, the J gene TRBJ1-2; 8 bases line up with TRBD1. This CDR3 has 15 residues. V was clipped by 2 bases and J by 5 bases; unmatched bases: 7. Germline-derived CDR1 and CDR2 are MNHEY and SMNVEV (reference sequence). The CDR3 spells CASSLKTGEEYGYTF. The DNA for the CDR3 is TGTGCCAGCAGTTTAAAGACAGGGGAAGAATATGGCTACACCTTC.

This rearrangement joins TRBV20-1 to TRBJ1-5; 7 nucleotides align to TRBD1. V was clipped by 3 bases and J by 5 bases; unmatched bases: 10. This CDR3 is 15 amino acids long. From germline, CDR1 is DFQATT and CDR2 SNEGSKA (reference sequence). CDR3 nucleotides: TGCAGTGCTAGTCCGGGCCAGGGGGGATATCAGCCCCAGCATTTT. This sequence encodes CSASPGQGGYQPQHF.

The V and J genes are TRBV19 and TRBJ2-6; weak D call: TRBD1 (5 bases). The V gene lost 6 bases and the J gene lost 0 bases, with 21 bases spanning the gap. The CDR3 length is 19 residues. From germline, CDR1 is LNHDA and CDR2 SQIVND (reference sequence). CDR3 residues: CASRPSAAGLSSGANVLTF. DNA for the CDR3: TGTGCCAGTAGACCCTCGGCGGCAGGGCTTAGCTCTGGGGCCAACGTCCTGACTTTC.

The chain carries TRBV2 and TRBJ1-4; possibly TRBD1 for D (6 bases). Germline CDR1 SNHLY, CDR2 FYNNEI. The V end lost 1 base, the J end lost 7 bases, and 10 bases lay between the germline ends. The length of the CDR3 is 14 residues. The CDR3 sequence: CASSEERGVEKLFF. The CDR3 region has the DNA TGTGCCAGCAGTGAAGAGAGGGGGGTTGAAAAACTGTTTTTT.

The rearrangement joins TRBV5-1 to TRBJ1-1, with TRBD1 matching over 7 bases. The V segment lost 7 bases and the J segment 4 bases; nucleotides outside the gene matches: 7. Germline values: CDR1 SGHRS, CDR2 YFSETQ. The CDR3 sequence is 13 residues long. The CDR3 DNA is TGCGCCAGCGGATCCCAGGGGGGCACTGAAGCTTTCTTT. This encodes CASGSQGGTEAFF.

The chain couples TRBV5-5 to TRBJ1-4; D is ambiguous. The CDR3 covers 13 residues. Trimming removed 4 bases at V and 3 bases at J, with 7 bases between. Per germline, CDR1 SGHKS and CDR2 YYEKEE (reference sequence). This CDR3 reads CASSIYPNEKLFF. For the CDR3, the DNA is TGTGCCAGCAGCATCTACCCTAATGAAAAACTGTTTTTT.

The V gene is TRBV30, the J gene TRBJ1-1; D unclear. The germline CDR1 and CDR2 sequences are GTSNPN and SVGIG (reference sequence). Trimming left V 3 bases short and J 2 bases short, with 13 bases between. This CDR3 comprises 14 residues. CDR3 sequence reads: CAWSPQAPNTEAFF. CDR3 DNA: TGTGCCTGGAGCCCCCAGGCTCCAAACACTGAAGCTTTCTTT.

The J gene is TRBJ2-5, the V gene TRBV6-2 or TRBV6-3; 8 nucleotides agree with TRBD1. CDR1 and CDR2 from the germline V gene are MNHEY and SVGEGT. V lost 0 bases and J lost 4; bases outside the gene matches: 4. The length of the CDR3 is 15 residues. CDR3 sequence reads: CASSYSDRVVETQYF. DNA for the CDR3: TGTGCCAGCAGTTACTCGGACAGGGTGGTAGAGACCCAGTACTTC.